The 24 T cell receptor beta chains listed next were all sequenced from one sample in a study of blood T cell repertoires in COVID-19. The table came from immunoSEQ multiplex PCR; TCRdb's copy has only in-frame clones and leaves some out. Seen here are under 250,000 clones, over 80% observed once, and the top ten hold approximately 2.6%. The sequenced sample consisted of peripheral blood. Receptors originate from an older woman with active or convalescent COVID-19.

This clone was counted a few times. This chain links TRBV28 with TRBJ1-2; 7 bases agree with TRBD1. CDR1 and CDR2 from the germline V gene are MDHEN and SYDVKM. This CDR3 contains 12 residues. V was pared by 7 bases and J by 8 bases, with 7 bases of the junction left unmatched. CDR3 sequence reads: CASTDRAHGYTF. In nucleotides, the CDR3 is TGTGCCAGCACAGACAGGGCCCACGGCTACACCTTC.

This clone was counted a few times. This chain joins TRBV6-1 and TRBJ2-1, with 13 positions matching TRBD2. The V and J ends lost 0 bases and 6 bases, in that order; junction bases with no gene match: 5. CDR1 is MNHNS and CDR2 is SASEGT in the germline V gene. CDR3 length equals 17 residues. The DNA for the CDR3 is TGTGCCAGCAGTGAAGCCCCCCGGACTAGCGGGGGCAATGAGCAGTTCTTC. Protein sequence: CASSEAPRTSGGNEQFF.

This chain links TRBV12-3 or TRBV12-4 with TRBJ1-5, with D possibly being TRBD1 (5 bases). CDR3 length equals 12 residues. Trimming removed 3 bases at V and 14 bases at J, with 14 bases between. DNA of the CDR3: TGTGCCAGCAGTTTGGGGGGGAGGTGGGAGCATTTT. This gives the protein CASSLGGRWEHF.

This clone was counted a single time. The rearrangement links TRBV3-1 (or the pseudogene TRBV3-2) to TRBJ1-1; D is possibly TRBD1 (5 bases). Germline V gene sequence: CDR1 LGHDT, CDR2 YNNKEL (reference sequence). The CDR3 totals 13 residues. Deletions cut 8 bases from V and 5 bases from J, with 15 bases between. The CDR3 coding sequence is TGTGCCAGCGGAGGGGATCGGCTAACTGAAGCTTTCTTT. Protein sequence: CASGGDRLTEAFF.

The J gene is TRBJ2-1, the V gene TRBV6-6; perhaps TRBD1 as D (6 bases). The CDR3 is 15 residues long. The germline V and J ends were trimmed by 4 bases and 0 bases, with 10 bases remaining between them. Germline values: CDR1 MNHNY, CDR2 SVGAGI (reference sequence). CDR3 in DNA: TGTGCCAGCAGTTCGCAGGGGAGCTCCTACAATGAGCAGTTCTTC. Protein product: CASSSQGSSYNEQFF.

The chain links TRBV25-1 to TRBJ1-2; D not certain. The CDR3 runs 13 residues. Trimming shortened V by 0 bases and J by 1 base, and 3 bases separated the two germline ends. Germline V lookup: CDR1 MGHDK, CDR2 SYGVNS. DNA for the CDR3: TGTGCCAGCAGTGAATACAGTAACTATGGCTACACCTTC. Translating it yields CASSEYSNYGYTF.

The genes are TRBV5-4 and TRBJ1-4, with D perhaps matching TRBD1 (6 bases). The CDR3 contains 13 residues. Trimming shortened V by 3 bases and J by 8 bases, and 11 bases separated the two germline ends. Looked up from germline, CDR1 is SGHNT and CDR2 is YYREEE (reference sequence). CDR3 coding DNA: TGTGCCAGCAGCTGGACAGACGGGGAAAAACTGTTTTTT. It encodes CASSWTDGEKLFF.

The chain has TRBV7-8 and TRBJ1-1, with unresolved D. This CDR3 is built from 13 residues. V lost 5 bases and J lost 10, with 17 bases in between. Looked up from germline, CDR1 is SGHVS and CDR2 is FQNEAQ. CDR3 region: CASSPVNTLGAFF. The CDR3 region has the DNA TGTGCCAGCAGCCCAGTAAATACCCTTGGAGCTTTCTTT.

This clone has only a few counts. The V gene is TRBV5-4, the J gene TRBJ2-7, with a possible D match to TRBD2 (6 bases). CDR1 and CDR2 (germline): SGHNT, YYREEE (reference sequence). The germline V and J ends were trimmed by 1 base and 5 bases, with 13 bases remaining between them. This CDR3 spans 14 amino acids. The CDR3 loop is CASSLRRAGHEQYF. In nucleotides, the CDR3 is TGTGCCAGCAGCTTGAGGAGGGCAGGGCACGAGCAGTACTTC.

The V and J genes are TRBV5-1 and TRBJ1-1; D is unclear. V shed 4 bases and J shed 0 bases, with 13 bases lying between them. The V gene's germline CDR1 is SGHRS and CDR2 YFSETQ. The CDR3 covers 15 residues. Here the CDR3 DNA reads TGCGCCAGCAGCCGCCTTGAGGGCATGAACACTGAAGCTTTCTTT. Its protein product is CASSRLEGMNTEAFF.

The CDR3, as DNA: TGTGCCAGCAGCTTAGGGACAGGGTACCCCTACGAGCAGTACTTC. This gives the protein CASSLGTGYPYEQYF. The chain employs TRBV7-2 and TRBJ2-7, with 8 bases identical to TRBD1. Germline CDR1 and CDR2: SGHTA and FQGNSA. CDR3 length: 15 amino acids. V shed 1 base, J shed 2 bases, and the junction held 4 bases outside the gene matches.

This chain links TRBV4-1 with TRBJ2-3; perhaps TRBD1 as D (6 bases). The V and J ends lost 3 bases and 0 bases respectively, with 10 bases between them. The germline V gene encodes CDR1 MGHRA and CDR2 YSYEKL. This CDR3 contains 15 residues. CDR3 coding DNA: TGCGCCAGCAGCCAGACAGGCCCAAGCACAGATACGCAGTATTTT. This codes for CASSQTGPSTDTQYF.

V and J are TRBV27 and TRBJ1-6, with TRBD1 matching 7 bases. The ends lost 0 bases at V and 6 bases at J; junction bases unmatched: 8. Germline-derived CDR1 and CDR2 are MNHEY and SMNVEV (reference sequence). The CDR3 consists of 17 residues. The CDR3 sequence: CASSLSLRQGLNSPLHF. The CDR3, as DNA: TGTGCCAGCAGTTTATCGCTTCGACAGGGACTTAATTCACCCCTCCACTTT.

The J gene is TRBJ1-5, the V gene TRBV19; 7 bases agree with TRBD1. Germline lookup yields CDR1 LNHDA and CDR2 SQIVND (reference sequence). Trimming cost V 6 bases and J 3 bases; bases outside gene matches: 8. CDR3 size: 15 residues. As DNA, the CDR3 is TGTGCCAGTAGCTCCGGGACAGAAGACAATCAGCCCCAGCATTTT. It translates to CASSSGTEDNQPQHF.

The chain couples TRBV27 to TRBJ2-3, with 11 bases aligning to TRBD2. Germline V gene data show CDR1 as MNHEY and CDR2 as SMNVEV (reference sequence). Trimming took 6 bases from V and 2 from J; bases not matched to a gene: 4. The CDR3 spans 15 residues. In nucleotides, the CDR3 is TGTGCCAGCAGGAGACTAGCGGGGTCCACAGATACGCAGTATTTT. Residues: CASRRLAGSTDTQYF.

With respect to this clone: The sample carries other DNA sequences with the same CDR3. The rearrangement uses TRBV5-6 and TRBJ2-7; TRBD2 aligns across 8 bases. The V gene end was trimmed by 0 bases and the J gene end by 7 bases; junction bases not matched to a gene: 6. The CDR3 consists of 14 residues. Germline values: CDR1 SGHDT, CDR2 YYEEEE. The CDR3 here is CASSLGLAGGEQYF. CDR3 DNA: TGTGCCAGCAGCTTGGGGCTAGCGGGCGGGGAGCAGTACTTC.

CDR3 residues: CSVRSGHMNTEAFF. CDR3 nucleotide sequence: TGCAGCGTTAGATCGGGACACATGAACACTGAAGCTTTCTTT. The V and J genes are TRBV29-1 and TRBJ1-1; tentative D call: TRBD1 (6 bases). Germline CDR1 SQVTM, CDR2 ANQGSEA. Trimming removed 5 bases from V and 0 bases from J, with 13 bases in between. CDR3 length equals 14 residues.

This chain connects TRBV30 to TRBJ1-5, with a tentative D call TRBD1 (5 bases). V dropped 1 base and J dropped 0 bases, with 10 bases sitting between them. Germline lookup yields CDR1 GTSNPN and CDR2 SVGIG (reference sequence). The CDR3 totals 15 residues. As DNA, the CDR3 is TGTGCCTGGAGTGGGGGGGGGAATAGCAATCAGCCCCAGCATTTT. Translation: CAWSGGGNSNQPQHF.

The genes are TRBV30 and TRBJ2-3; D possibly corresponds to TRBD1 (6 bases). V lost 1 base to trimming and J lost 0 bases, with 8 bases between them. This CDR3 contains 14 residues. From germline, CDR1 is GTSNPN and CDR2 SVGIG (reference sequence). Here the CDR3 DNA reads TGTGCCTGGAGTGCGGGACACAGCACAGATACGCAGTATTTT. Protein product: CAWSAGHSTDTQYF.

V usage is TRBV19 and J usage is TRBJ1-1; the D gene is possibly TRBD1 (5 bases). Between the trimmed V and J ends, which lost 5 bases and 9 bases, there was a span of 10 bases. Germline V gene lookup returns CDR1 LNHDA and CDR2 SQIVND (reference sequence). The CDR3 sequence is 11 residues long. The CDR3 coding sequence is TGTGCCAGTAGTCGAACAGGTAAAGCTTTCTTT. Its protein product is CASSRTGKAFF.

V usage is TRBV6-2 or TRBV6-3 and J usage is TRBJ2-7; perhaps TRBD1 as D (5 bases). This CDR3 has 14 residues. Trimming took off 3 bases at V and 3 bases at J, with 12 bases between the two ends. Germline V lookup: CDR1 MNHEY, CDR2 SVGEGT. The DNA of the CDR3 is TGTGCCAGCAGTTATGACCAGGGTCTCTACGAGCAGTACTTC. The encoded protein is CASSYDQGLYEQYF.

The chain employs TRBV7-9 and TRBJ2-7, with D perhaps matching TRBD2 (6 bases). Looked up from germline, CDR1 is SEHNR and CDR2 is FQNEAQ (reference sequence). V dropped 5 bases and J dropped 7 bases, with 18 bases sitting between them. The CDR3 runs to 14 residues. CDR3 coding DNA: TGTGCCAGCAGCCCCCCGGGAGAGTCTTCGGAGCAGTACTTC. This encodes CASSPPGESSEQYF.

The chain has TRBV5-5 and TRBJ2-7, with 7 nucleotides matching TRBD1. Unmatched junction bases numbered 4, after V lost 4 bases and J lost 0 bases. The CDR3 spans 14 residues. Germline CDR1 is SGHKS and CDR2 is YYEKEE (reference sequence). CDR3 bases: TGTGCCAGCAGCGTGACAGGGACCTCCTACGAGCAGTACTTC. Its protein product is CASSVTGTSYEQYF. The full variable domain, with the rest looked up from reference TRBV5-5 and TRBJ2-7, is DAGVTQSPTHLIKTRGQQVTLRCSPISGHKSVSWYQQVLGQGPQFIFQYYEKEERGRGNFPDRFSARQFPNYSSELNVNALLLGDSALYLCASSVTGTSYEQYFGPGTRLTVT.

CDR3: CATEGTSGRGTGELFF. The CDR3 DNA sequence: TGTGCCACCGAAGGGACTAGCGGGAGAGGGACCGGGGAGCTGTTTTTT. The chain has TRBV21-1 and TRBJ2-2; the D call of TRBD2 is as the table states it, not checked on the DNA. TRBV21-1 is a pseudogene locus. This CDR3 has 16 residues.